The next 29 T cell receptor beta chains were all read from a single sample in a study of human T cells and chemical hapten exposure. Each CDR3 protein gets one entry after TCRdb re-called the RACE reads with MiXCR. This sample has fewer than 400,000 distinct CDR3 sequences, with approximately 6.9% found just once. Time point described: patch test 1, 2 weeks after DPC sensitization. The treatment here: therapeutic diphenylcyclopropenone sensitization with weekly scalp DPC. Source: whole blood, taken in connection with sensitization to the hapten diphenylcyclopropenone (DPC). All receptors come from a woman aged 18-29 years with alopecia areata. Some clones in this sample may be carry-over from other donors' samples.

This clonotype was seen many times. The J gene is TRBJ2-1, the V gene TRBV5-5; no reliable D call. In germline, CDR1 is SGHKS, CDR2 YYEKEE (reference sequence). The length of the CDR3 is 12 residues. V shed 0 bases and J shed 8 bases, with 6 bases lying between them. The CDR3 sequence is CASSLDFYEQFF. The DNA of the CDR3 is TGTGCCAGCAGCTTGGACTTTTATGAGCAGTTCTTC.

This clonotype was recorded at least ten times. The chain recombines TRBV7-9 with TRBJ2-3; 15 bases are shared with TRBD2. The CDR3 spans 15 residues. V was pared by 2 bases and J by 8 bases, with 2 bases of the junction left unmatched. Germline V gene data show CDR1 as SEHNR and CDR2 as FQNEAQ (reference sequence). This chain's CDR3 is CASSLPGLAGGTQYF. CDR3 nucleotide sequence: TGTGCCAGCAGCTTACCGGGACTAGCGGGGGGTACGCAGTATTTT.

The chain has TRBV7-9 and TRBJ2-1, with D tentatively TRBD2 (5 bases). This CDR3 spans 13 amino acids. V was pared by 2 bases and J by 10 bases, with 12 bases between. Germline V gene lookup returns CDR1 SEHNR and CDR2 FQNEAQ (reference sequence). The CDR3 region is CASSLMETGEQFF. In DNA form, the CDR3 reads TGTGCCAGCAGCTTAATGGAAACGGGGGAGCAGTTCTTC.

The chain recombines TRBV9 with TRBJ2-1, with 10 positions matching TRBD1. CDR3 size: 17 residues. CDR1 is SGDLS and CDR2 is YYNGEE in the germline V gene. V gave up 4 bases and J gave up 0 bases; unmatched junction bases: 7. CDR3 DNA sequence: TGTGCCAGCAGCTCTGGACAGGGGGGAAGCTCCTACAATGAGCAGTTCTTC. Translating it yields CASSSGQGGSSYNEQFF.

The V call is TRBV7-9, the J call TRBJ1-4; no reliable D call. The germline V gene encodes CDR1 SEHNR and CDR2 FQNEAQ (reference sequence). V lost 5 bases, J lost 9 bases, and 16 bases lay in between. The CDR3 extends over 14 amino acids. CDR3 nucleotides: TGTGCCAGCAGCACCATGGGCATACCGCAAAAACTGTTTTTT. This translates into CASSTMGIPQKLFF.

This clonotype was observed many times. The CDR3 sequence: CASKGVAGGQETQYF. Written as DNA, the CDR3 is TGTGCCAGCAAAGGGGTAGCGGGGGGACAAGAGACCCAGTACTTC. J is TRBJ2-5 and V is TRBV27; 10 bases align to TRBD2. The CDR3 contains 15 residues. The V gene end was trimmed by 7 bases and the J gene end by 2 bases; junction bases not matched to a gene: 7. CDR1 and CDR2 (germline): MNHEY, SMNVEV (reference sequence).

The chain couples TRBV4-1 to TRBJ2-4, with D perhaps TRBD1 (6 bases). The length of the CDR3 is 18 residues. From germline, CDR1 is MGHRA and CDR2 YSYEKL. Trimming pared 0 bases from V and 1 base from J, leaving 16 bases between. Written as DNA, the CDR3 is TGCGCCAGCAGCCAAGAAGGTACAGGGTTGGGGGCCAAAAACATTCAGTACTTC. The encoded protein is CASSQEGTGLGAKNIQYF.

This chain joins TRBV20-1 and TRBJ2-3; 8 bases map to TRBD2. Germline V gene lookup returns CDR1 DFQATT and CDR2 SNEGSKA (reference sequence). The CDR3 spans 15 residues. V lost 0 bases, J lost 6 bases, and 8 bases stayed unmatched. The CDR3 is CSARDMTGGLDTQYF. Written as DNA, the CDR3 is TGCAGTGCTAGAGATATGACGGGGGGGCTGGATACGCAGTATTTT.

This clonotype was seen only a few times. The V gene is TRBV6-5, the J gene TRBJ1-6; 7 nucleotides align to TRBD1. Per the germline V gene, CDR1 is MNHEY and CDR2 is SVGAGI. This CDR3 contains 16 residues. V shed 4 bases and J 7 bases; nucleotides not matched to a gene: 10. The CDR3: CASSSPRTGLNSPLHF. The CDR3 DNA reads TGTGCCAGCAGTTCACCCCGGACAGGCTTAAATTCACCCCTCCACTTT.

This clonotype was seen ten or more times. The chain recombines TRBV6-5 with TRBJ2-4; D call uncertain. Germline V gene data show CDR1 as MNHEY and CDR2 as SVGAGI. V lost 5 bases to trimming and J lost 0 bases, with 14 bases between them. The CDR3 consists of 16 residues. The CDR3: CASSANRRLAKNIQYF. The CDR3 coding sequence is TGTGCCAGCAGTGCAAACAGACGTCTAGCCAAAAACATTCAGTACTTC.

This clonotype has ten or more counts. The chain is built from TRBV10-3 and TRBJ1-4; D remains unclear. There are 15 residues in the CDR3. Per germline, CDR1 ENHRY and CDR2 SYGVKD. V shed 6 bases and J shed 8 bases, with 19 bases lying between them. Here the CDR3 reads CAIREGGRAGEKLFF. Written as DNA, the CDR3 is TGTGCCATCAGGGAAGGCGGTAGGGCTGGCGAAAAACTGTTTTTT.

This clonotype has only a few counts. The chain joins TRBV9 to TRBJ2-1; a weak D match, TRBD2 (6 bases). Trimming took off 0 bases at V and 6 bases at J, with 13 bases between the two ends. Germline V gene lookup returns CDR1 SGDLS and CDR2 YYNGEE. CDR3 length: 15 amino acids. This CDR3 reads CASSVGGDLFNEQFF. The CDR3 bases are TGTGCCAGCAGCGTAGGCGGGGACCTGTTCAATGAGCAGTTCTTC.

The rearrangement links TRBV28 to TRBJ2-7; 11 nucleotides align to TRBD2. Germline CDR1 and CDR2: MDHEN and SYDVKM. The V and J ends lost 5 bases and 3 bases, in that order; junction bases with no gene match: 15. The CDR3 runs 18 residues. Written as DNA, the CDR3 is TGTGCCAGCAGTCCCCTGACTAGCGGGGCCAATCCCCACTACGAGCAGTACTTC. Translating gives CASSPLTSGANPHYEQYF.

The chain uses TRBV18 and TRBJ1-5, with 8 bases aligning to TRBD1. Germline V gives CDR1 KGHSH, CDR2 LQKENI. Trimming cost V 6 bases and J 0 bases; bases outside gene matches: 10. The CDR3 extends over 17 amino acids. CDR3 protein: CASSWSGQENSNQPQHF. DNA for the CDR3: TGTGCCAGCTCCTGGTCGGGACAGGAGAATAGCAATCAGCCCCAGCATTTT.

The chain employs TRBV6-1 and TRBJ2-3; a possible D gene is TRBD1 (6 bases). This CDR3 is built from 14 residues. The ends were cut back, 1 base at V and 4 bases at J, with 9 bases in the middle. Germline CDR1 reads MNHNS; CDR2 reads SASEGT. The CDR3 loop reads CASSEGAGADTQYF. CDR3 coding DNA: TGTGCCAGCAGTGAAGGTGCAGGGGCAGATACGCAGTATTTT.

This clonotype showed up just a few times. The chain carries TRBV29-1 and TRBJ1-2; D call uncertain. The V end was cut by 4 bases, the J end by 4 bases, with 19 bases between. Germline values: CDR1 SQVTM, CDR2 ANQGSEA. There are 15 residues in the CDR3. CDR3 nucleotide sequence: TGCAGCGTTGGGAACACGGGGTCCGCGTCCTATGGCTACACCTTC. It specifies CSVGNTGSASYGYTF.

The chain uses TRBV7-2 and TRBJ1-1; D uncertain. CDR3 length: 14 residues. V dropped 5 bases and J dropped 4 bases, with 14 bases sitting between them. CDR1 SGHTA and CDR2 FQGNSA come from the germline V gene. CDR3 in DNA: TGTGCCAGCAGCCTCAACGCCCGGGGCACTGAAGCTTTCTTT. This gives the protein CASSLNARGTEAFF.

V is TRBV2 and J is TRBJ1-2; no firm D call. The CDR3 sequence is 12 residues long. V was pared by 8 bases and J by 7 bases, with 14 bases between. From germline, CDR1 is SNHLY and CDR2 FYNNEI. The CDR3: CASLEERSGYTF. CDR3 nucleotides: TGTGCCAGCCTCGAAGAGAGGTCTGGCTACACCTTC.

In this sample, this clonotype turned up a few times. One end of the junction varies from germline; a read error may be responsible. The gene calls are TRBV9 and TRBJ2-7, with 11 bases identical to TRBD1. CDR1 is SGDLS, CDR2 YYNGEE, per germline. The CDR3 has 14 residues. The CDR3 is CASSVSGQGDAPAF. The CDR3 DNA is TGTGCCAGCAGCGTTTCGGGACAGGGGGATGCACCGGCTTTC.

The V and J genes are TRBV4-1 and TRBJ1-4, with a possible D match to TRBD1 (6 bases). V gave up 4 bases and J gave up 5 bases, with 11 bases separating them. Germline V lookup: CDR1 MGHRA, CDR2 YSYEKL. This CDR3 is built from 14 residues. The CDR3 coding sequence is TGCGCCAGCAGCCCGCAGGGGCGAAATGAAAAACTGTTTTTT. It translates to CASSPQGRNEKLFF.

The table lists this clonotype with a few counts. The rearrangement uses TRBV28 and TRBJ2-3; a possible D gene is TRBD1 (6 bases). CDR3 length: 13 residues. From germline, CDR1 is MDHEN and CDR2 SYDVKM. The V gene lost 8 bases and the J gene lost 2 bases, with 11 bases spanning the gap. CDR3 amino acids: CASLRDNTDTQYF. CDR3 DNA: TGTGCCAGCCTGAGGGACAACACAGATACGCAGTATTTT.

The genes are TRBV20-1 and TRBJ1-4; D remains ambiguous. Trimming left V 0 bases short and J 6 bases short, with 14 bases between. CDR3 size: 15 residues. CDR1 DFQATT and CDR2 SNEGSKA come from the germline V gene (reference sequence). CDR3 region: CSARDRKGWDEKLFF. In DNA form, the CDR3 reads TGCAGTGCTAGAGATCGTAAAGGGTGGGATGAAAAACTGTTTTTT.

This clonotype has more than one count but fewer than ten. CDR3 region: CASSQVHPYYGYTF. CDR3 nucleotide sequence: TGTGCCAGCAGCCAAGTTCACCCCTACTATGGCTACACCTTC. J is TRBJ1-2 and V is TRBV4-2; D unclear. CDR3 size: 14 residues. The V end was cut by 1 base, the J end by 3 bases, with 9 bases between. Germline assignment: CDR1 LGHNA and CDR2 YNFKEQ.

The rearrangement joins TRBV7-6 to TRBJ2-5, with D possibly TRBD2 on 5 matching bases. Germline V gives CDR1 SGHVS, CDR2 FNYEAQ. Trimming cost V 1 base and J 2 bases, with 11 bases left between them. This CDR3 is built from 15 residues. The CDR3 nucleotides are TGTGCCAGCAGCTTAGGACTAACACGGCAAGAGACCCAGTACTTC. It encodes CASSLGLTRQETQYF.

This chain links TRBV14 with TRBJ1-2; a possible D gene is TRBD1 (6 bases). Trimming took 6 bases from V and 2 from J, leaving 16 bases between them. The CDR3 runs to 15 residues. The germline CDR1 and CDR2 sequences are SGHDN and FVKESK. The CDR3 is CASRGRGTTNYGYTF. CDR3 DNA: TGTGCCAGCAGAGGCAGGGGAACTACCAACTATGGCTACACCTTC.

This clonotype was seen many times. The chain links TRBV21-1 to TRBJ1-5. TRBV21-1 is marked as a pseudogene. This CDR3 contains 15 residues. The CDR3 DNA reads TGTGCCAGCAGCAAAGTGCGGGGTGCGATACAGCCCCAGCATTTT. Translating it yields CASSKVRGAIQPQHF.

V and J are TRBV4-3 and TRBJ2-6; 12 bases are a match to TRBD1. CDR1 and CDR2 (germline): LGHNA, YSLEER. The CDR3 runs to 19 residues. V gave up 0 bases and J gave up 2 bases; unmatched junction bases: 5. The CDR3 is CASSQDRGQGATGANVLTF. As DNA, the CDR3 is TGCGCCAGCAGCCAAGATCGGGGACAGGGGGCGACTGGGGCCAACGTCCTGACTTTC.

This chain uses TRBV4-2 with TRBJ2-1; TRBD1 is a possible D gene (6 bases). Between the trimmed V and J ends, which lost 0 bases and 10 bases, there was a span of 16 bases. CDR3 length: 15 residues. Germline V gene lookup returns CDR1 LGHNA and CDR2 YNFKEQ. Here the CDR3 reads CASSQDLTLGAEQFF. CDR3 nucleotides: TGTGCCAGCAGCCAAGATTTGACCTTGGGGGCCGAGCAGTTCTTC.

DNA for the CDR3: TGTGCCACCAGCAGAGACACTCAAAATTCACCCCTCCACTTT. This encodes CATSRDTQNSPLHF. The rearrangement links TRBV15 to TRBJ1-6; D unresolved. The CDR3 totals 14 residues. The germline V gene encodes CDR1 LNHNV and CDR2 YYDKDF (reference sequence). V lost 0 bases and J 7 bases, leaving 7 bases between the germline ends.